Following are 22 T cell receptor beta chains from one sample sequenced in a study of blood T cell repertoires in COVID-19. Only in-frame clones appear in the TCRdb table, and some are missing; sequencing was by immunoSEQ multiplex PCR. The sample contains about 380,000 clones, roughly 84% of which appear only once. The sequenced material came from PBMCs or T cells enriched from blood (not recorded which). These receptor sequences come from a woman aged 25 to 45 who had recovered from COVID-19.

The V call is TRBV28, the J call TRBJ1-2; no firm D call. Trimming removed 6 bases at V and 6 bases at J, with 20 bases between. Germline V lookup: CDR1 MDHEN, CDR2 SYDVKM. This CDR3 has 15 residues. CDR3 in DNA: TGTGCCAGCAGAGGCCTATACGGGTACTCACATGGCTACACCTTC. This sequence encodes CASRGLYGYSHGYTF.

V usage is TRBV2 and J usage is TRBJ1-5, with a possible D match to TRBD1 (6 bases). CDR3 size: 13 residues. V dropped 4 bases and J dropped 4 bases, with 8 bases sitting between them. Germline V lookup: CDR1 SNHLY, CDR2 FYNNEI. The CDR3 bases are TGTGCCAGCAGTGGGACAGAGAATCAGCCCCAGCATTTT. Translation gives CASSGTENQPQHF.

The V call is TRBV4-1, the J call TRBJ1-5; D gene uncertain. CDR1 and CDR2 (germline): MGHRA, YSYEKL. CDR3 length: 16 residues. The ends were cut back, 1 base at V and 0 bases at J, with 10 bases in the middle. This chain's CDR3 is CASSQVSRYSNQPQHF. The CDR3 DNA is TGCGCCAGCAGCCAAGTGAGCCGGTATAGCAATCAGCCCCAGCATTTT.

The CDR3 is CASSGTGEAFF. CDR3 coding DNA: TGTGCCAGCAGTGGGACAGGTGAAGCTTTCTTT. V and J are TRBV28 and TRBJ1-1; 8 bases are shared with TRBD1. The CDR3 is 11 residues long. In germline, CDR1 is MDHEN, CDR2 SYDVKM. Losses at the gene ends were 5 bases for V and 7 bases for J; bases not matched to a gene: 0.

The chain joins TRBV18 to TRBJ2-5, with a tentative D call TRBD1 (7 bases). The CDR3 extends over 15 amino acids. Between the trimmed V and J ends, which lost 0 bases and 6 bases, there was a span of 14 bases. Germline V gene sequence: CDR1 KGHSH, CDR2 LQKENI. The CDR3 is CASSPPEQGGQTQYF. The CDR3 DNA reads TGTGCCAGCTCACCACCGGAGCAGGGGGGACAGACCCAGTACTTC.

V and J are TRBV27 and TRBJ2-1; TRBD2 might be the D (6 bases). Per the germline V gene, CDR1 is MNHEY and CDR2 is SMNVEV (reference sequence). V lost 8 bases and J 6 bases, leaving 20 bases between the germline ends. There are 15 residues in the CDR3. This CDR3 reads CASQIRWGGFNEQFF. CDR3 in DNA: TGTGCCAGCCAAATTCGATGGGGAGGATTCAATGAGCAGTTCTTC.

The chain is built from TRBV3-1 (or the pseudogene TRBV3-2) and TRBJ1-6, with 7 bases matching TRBD1. The CDR3 is 15 amino acids. Germline V gives CDR1 LGHDT, CDR2 YNNKEL (reference sequence). Unmatched junction bases numbered 2, after V lost 0 bases and J lost 6 bases. The CDR3 sequence: CASSQDGQANSPLHF. In nucleotides, the CDR3 is TGTGCCAGCAGCCAAGATGGACAGGCTAATTCACCCCTCCACTTT.

The rearrangement links TRBV11-2 to TRBJ2-7; the match to TRBD2 covers 12 bases. This CDR3 contains 15 residues. Trimming at V came to 1 base and at J to 3 bases, leaving 1 base not matched to a gene. From germline, CDR1 is SGHAT and CDR2 FQNNGV. Written as DNA, the CDR3 is TGTGCCAGCAGCTTAGGGACTAGCGGGGTCTACGAGCAGTACTTC. Its translation is CASSLGTSGVYEQYF. Drawing the rest from reference TRBV11-2 and TRBJ2-7, the complete variable domain is EAGVAQSPRYKIIEKRQSVAFWCNPISGHATLYWYQQILGQGPKLLIQFQNNGVVDDSQLPKDRFSAERLKGVDSTLKIQPAKLEDSAVYLCASSLGTSGVYEQYFGPGTRLTVT.

This rearrangement joins TRBV2 to TRBJ2-7; 7 bases fit TRBD2. V lost 9 bases and J lost 0; bases outside the gene matches: 8. CDR3 length: 14 residues. From germline, CDR1 is SNHLY and CDR2 FYNNEI. The CDR3 is CARPPRGTSYEQYF. As DNA, the CDR3 is TGTGCCAGGCCCCCGCGGGGGACCTCCTACGAGCAGTACTTC.

V usage is TRBV19 and J usage is TRBJ2-2; D possibly corresponds to TRBD1 (6 bases). V lost 7 bases and J 7 bases, leaving 16 bases between the germline ends. CDR3 length: 14 residues. Germline CDR1 reads LNHDA; CDR2 reads SQIVND (reference sequence). CDR3 DNA sequence: TGTGCCAGTACCCCCGGACAGCTCTTCGGGGAGCTGTTTTTT. Translation: CASTPGQLFGELFF.

This clone was detected a few times. This chain links TRBV24-1 with TRBJ1-6; D gene ambiguous. The CDR3 contains 12 residues. V was shortened by 2 bases and J by 9 bases, with 4 bases between the two germline ends. CDR1 KGHDR and CDR2 SFDVKD come from the germline V gene. The CDR3, as DNA: TGTGCCACCAGTGATTCGGGTTCACCCCTCCACTTT. This sequence encodes CATSDSGSPLHF.

The rearrangement joins TRBV28 to TRBJ1-4; TRBD1 agrees at 8 bases. The CDR3 loop spans 13 amino acids. Germline CDR1 MDHEN, CDR2 SYDVKM. With 10 bases clipped from V and 5 bases from J, the junction kept 6 bases outside the gene matches. DNA of the CDR3: TGTGCCATAGGGACAGGACAAAATGAAAAACTGTTTTTT. This translates into CAIGTGQNEKLFF.

This clone was recorded a few times. The chain combines TRBV3-1 (or the pseudogene TRBV3-2) with TRBJ2-7; D perhaps matches TRBD2 (5 bases). Germline V gene lookup returns CDR1 LGHDT and CDR2 YNNKEL (reference sequence). Between the trimmed V and J ends, which lost 4 bases and 6 bases, there was a span of 16 bases. This CDR3 contains 14 residues. The CDR3 loop is CASSPRTPAGEQYF. CDR3 sequence (DNA): TGTGCCAGCAGCCCCCGGACGCCCGCGGGCGAGCAGTACTTC.

The chain employs TRBV6-1 and TRBJ1-5; tentatively, D is TRBD1 (5 bases). Trimming pared 4 bases from V and 3 bases from J, leaving 16 bases between. Per the germline V gene, CDR1 is MNHNS and CDR2 is SASEGT. The CDR3 contains 16 residues. The CDR3 spells CASSGVGGVNNQPQHF. CDR3 DNA: TGTGCCAGCAGTGGGGTTGGAGGGGTCAACAATCAGCCCCAGCATTTT.

The genes are TRBV3-1 (or the pseudogene TRBV3-2) and TRBJ2-7, with 7 bases matching TRBD2. Germline lookup yields CDR1 LGHDT and CDR2 YNNKEL (reference sequence). The junction had 3 bases not matched to a gene; V was cut back by 4 bases and J by 3 bases. The CDR3 has 13 residues. DNA for the CDR3: TGTGCCAGCAGCCTCGGGGGGAACTACGAGCAGTACTTC. It yields the protein CASSLGGNYEQYF.

In this sample, this clone turned up a few times. This chain joins TRBV19 and TRBJ1-3; 8 nucleotides line up with TRBD1. The V gene end was trimmed by 6 bases and the J gene end by 1 base; junction bases not matched to a gene: 8. Germline V gene lookup returns CDR1 LNHDA and CDR2 SQIVND (reference sequence). CDR3 length: 16 amino acids. CDR3 amino acids: CASRGLGQESGNTIYF. The DNA of the CDR3 is TGTGCCAGTAGAGGCCTGGGACAGGAGTCTGGAAACACCATATATTTT.

The count of this clone is one. The chain is built from TRBV7-9 and TRBJ2-1; a possible D gene is TRBD2 (5 bases). This CDR3 region has 14 residues. Germline assignment: CDR1 SEHNR and CDR2 FQNEAQ (reference sequence). Trimming removed 3 bases from V and 2 bases from J, with 8 bases in between. The CDR3, as DNA: TGTGCCAGCAGCTTTACCGGGGCCTACAATGAGCAGTTCTTC. This encodes CASSFTGAYNEQFF.

In DNA form, the CDR3 reads TGTGCCACCAGCAGAGGTTCCTCTCTGAACACTGAAGCTTTCTTT. This sequence encodes CATSRGSSLNTEAFF. The chain recombines TRBV15 with TRBJ1-1; unclear D gene. CDR3 size: 15 residues. V lost 1 base, J lost 0 bases, and 9 bases lay in between. Germline V lookup: CDR1 LNHNV, CDR2 YYDKDF (reference sequence).

As DNA, the CDR3 is TGTGCCAGCAGCTTATTGGAGTTTGGCAACTACGAGCAGTACTTC. This gives the protein CASSLLEFGNYEQYF. The V call is TRBV7-2, the J call TRBJ2-7, with unresolved D. Germline V gene lookup returns CDR1 SGHTA and CDR2 FQGNSA. Trimming cost V 2 bases and J 3 bases, with 14 bases left between them. This CDR3 is built from 15 residues. The full variable domain, rest sourced from reference TRBV7-2 and TRBJ2-7, is GAGVSQSPSNKVTEKGKDVELRCDPISGHTALYWYRQSLGQGLEFLIYFQGNSAPDKSGLPSDRFSAERTGGSVSTLTIQRTQQEDSAVYLCASSLLEFGNYEQYFGPGTRLTVT.

The J gene is TRBJ1-2, the V gene TRBV25-1; 8 nucleotides line up with TRBD1. This CDR3 contains 15 residues. CDR1 is MGHDK and CDR2 is SYGVNS in the germline V gene. Trimming cost V 2 bases and J 8 bases; bases outside gene matches: 10. The CDR3 sequence: CASSELGQGMEGYTF. CDR3 DNA sequence: TGTGCCAGCAGTGAACTCGGACAGGGAATGGAAGGCTACACCTTC.

The rearrangement uses TRBV5-8 and TRBJ1-3; tentative D call: TRBD1 (6 bases). This CDR3 is 17 amino acids long. CDR1 and CDR2 from the germline V gene are SGHTS and YDEGEE. V was clipped by 4 bases and J by 0 bases, with 17 bases between them. CDR3 protein: CASSPGHRFDSGNTIYF. The DNA of the CDR3 is TGTGCCAGCAGCCCGGGACATCGGTTTGACTCTGGAAACACCATATATTTT.

The rearrangement links TRBV27 to TRBJ2-2, with TRBD1 matching 8 bases. The CDR3 loop spans 14 amino acids. CDR1 is MNHEY, CDR2 SMNVEV, per germline (reference sequence). The V segment lost 6 bases and the J segment 6 bases; nucleotides outside the gene matches: 6. For the CDR3, the DNA is TGTGCCAGCAGATTTGGACAGGGACCCGGGGAGCTGTTTTTT. It is translated as CASRFGQGPGELFF.